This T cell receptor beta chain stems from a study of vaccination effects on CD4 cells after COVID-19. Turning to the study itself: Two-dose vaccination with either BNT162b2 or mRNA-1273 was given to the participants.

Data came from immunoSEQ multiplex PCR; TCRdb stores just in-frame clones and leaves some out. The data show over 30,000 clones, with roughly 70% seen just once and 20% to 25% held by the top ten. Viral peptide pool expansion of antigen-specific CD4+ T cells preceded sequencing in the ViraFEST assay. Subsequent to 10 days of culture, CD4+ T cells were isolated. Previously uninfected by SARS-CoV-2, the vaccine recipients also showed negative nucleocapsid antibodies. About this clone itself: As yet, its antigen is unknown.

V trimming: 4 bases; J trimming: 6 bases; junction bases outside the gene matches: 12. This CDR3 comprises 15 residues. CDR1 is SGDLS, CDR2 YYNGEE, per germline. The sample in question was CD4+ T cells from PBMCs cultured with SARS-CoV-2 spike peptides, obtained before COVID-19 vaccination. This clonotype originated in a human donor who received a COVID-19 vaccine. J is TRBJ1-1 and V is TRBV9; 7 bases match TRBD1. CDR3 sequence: CASSPYAGGGAEAFF. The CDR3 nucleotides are TGTGCCAGCAGCCCCTACGCAGGGGGTGGCGCTGAAGCTTTCTTT.